The 12 T cell receptor beta chains given below trace back to one sample, sequenced in a study of cytomegalovirus exposure and HLA in healthy donors. The PCR was carried out with 60 Vbeta primers and 13 Jbeta primers. Profiling relied on immunoSEQ multiplex PCR, and the TCRdb table lists in-frame clones only, not all of them. The sample lists roughly 180,000 clones, roughly 85% seen once, with 7.5% to 10% in the top ten. The specimen was PBMCs. Receptor source: a man aged 18 to 29 in good health and CMV-seropositive.

This rearrangement joins TRBV19 to TRBJ2-7, with D possibly TRBD1 on 7 matching bases. V was cut by 0 bases and J by 5 bases, with 23 bases left in between. Germline V gene sequence: CDR1 LNHDA, CDR2 SQIVND (reference sequence). The CDR3 consists of 18 residues. CDR3 sequence (DNA): TGTGCCAGTAGTATAGACCTACGGGGGACAGCTTCCAGGGACGAGCAGTACTTC. This translates into CASSIDLRGTASRDEQYF. Filled out from reference TRBV19 and TRBJ2-7, the complete variable domain reads DGGITQSPKYLFRKEGQNVTLSCEQNLNHDAMYWYRQDPGQGLRLIYYSQIVNDFQKGDIAEGYSVSREKKESFPLTVTSAQKNPTAFYLCASSIDLRGTASRDEQYFGPGTRLTVT.

V usage is TRBV21-1 and J usage is TRBJ2-7; TRBD2 is taken as the D call from the table, unchecked against the DNA. TRBV21-1 is reported as a pseudogene. This CDR3 is 15 amino acids long. The CDR3 reads CASSRTGGHSYEQYF. DNA for the CDR3: TGTGCCAGCAGCCGAACGGGGGGCCACTCCTACGAGCAGTACTTC.

The sample holds one count of this clone. The chain combines TRBV7-9 with TRBJ2-3; D is perhaps TRBD1 (6 bases). This CDR3 region has 13 residues. V shed 2 bases and J shed 11 bases, with 14 bases lying between them. Germline values: CDR1 SEHNR, CDR2 FQNEAQ (reference sequence). The CDR3 reads CASSLWGTNVQYF. The DNA of the CDR3 is TGTGCCAGCAGCTTATGGGGGACAAATGTGCAGTATTTT.

The J gene is TRBJ1-3, the V gene TRBV5-8; D ambiguous. Trimming removed 2 bases from V and 0 bases from J, with 9 bases in between. The CDR3 sequence is 15 residues long. Per the germline V gene, CDR1 is SGHTS and CDR2 is YDEGEE. CDR3 protein: CASSFLQNSGNTIYF. The CDR3 DNA follows: TGTGCCAGCAGCTTTTTGCAGAACTCTGGAAACACCATATATTTT.

The chain recombines TRBV6-1 with TRBJ1-6; TRBD1 is a possible D gene (6 bases). Germline V gene sequence: CDR1 MNHNS, CDR2 SASEGT. The CDR3 is 13 amino acids. V was shortened by 4 bases and J by 8 bases, with 9 bases between the two germline ends. The CDR3 DNA is TGTGCCAGCAGTGTTACAGGGTATTCACCCCTCCACTTT. This encodes CASSVTGYSPLHF.

The CDR3 sequence is CASRLSMGTSGGPRETQYF. CDR3 in DNA: TGTGCCAGCAGATTATCTATGGGGACTAGCGGGGGTCCCAGGGAGACCCAGTACTTC. The chain has TRBV11-2 and TRBJ2-5, with 14 bases lining up with TRBD2. The CDR3 loop spans 19 amino acids. The germline V gene has CDR1 SGHAT and CDR2 FQNNGV. V shed 6 bases, J shed 5 bases, and the junction held 17 bases outside the gene matches. Variable domain in full (rest from reference TRBV11-2 and TRBJ2-5): EAGVAQSPRYKIIEKRQSVAFWCNPISGHATLYWYQQILGQGPKLLIQFQNNGVVDDSQLPKDRFSAERLKGVDSTLKIQPAKLEDSAVYLCASRLSMGTSGGPRETQYFGPGTRLLVL.

In this sample, this clone turned up a few times. This chain links TRBV4-1 with TRBJ2-7, with TRBD2 identical over 7 bases. Germline loops: CDR1 MGHRA, CDR2 YSYEKL. The CDR3 loop spans 15 amino acids. J was trimmed by 4 bases and V by 1 base; bases with no gene match: 7. This CDR3 reads CASSQGSLAVYEQYF. The CDR3 DNA reads as TGCGCCAGCAGCCAAGGAAGCCTAGCGGTGTACGAGCAGTACTTC.

This rearrangement joins TRBV10-1 to TRBJ2-2; tentatively, D is TRBD2 (7 bases). Per germline, CDR1 WNHNN and CDR2 SYGVQD (reference sequence). Between the trimmed V and J ends, which lost 5 bases and 0 bases, there was a span of 10 bases. The CDR3 totals 15 residues. For the CDR3, the DNA is TGCGCCAGCAGTCGAGGGGGGGCGAACACCGGGGAGCTGTTTTTT. This encodes CASSRGGANTGELFF.

There are a few counts of this clone. This sequence joins TRBV4-1 and TRBJ2-1; possible D gene TRBD1, 6 bases. Trimming took 0 bases from V and 4 from J, leaving 13 bases between them. Germline V gene sequence: CDR1 MGHRA, CDR2 YSYEKL. CDR3 size: 16 residues. CDR3 DNA: TGCGCCAGCAGCCAAGATCCGGCAGGGGAATACAATGAGCAGTTCTTC. Amino acid sequence: CASSQDPAGEYNEQFF.

The chain couples TRBV7-8 to TRBJ2-3; possible D gene TRBD2, 6 bases. The V end lost 1 base, the J end lost 6 bases, and 14 bases lay between the germline ends. CDR3 size: 15 residues. CDR1 is SGHVS, CDR2 FQNEAQ, per germline. This CDR3 reads CASSLVRSGGDTQYF. DNA of the CDR3: TGTGCCAGCAGCTTAGTACGATCCGGAGGGGATACGCAGTATTTT.

This chain joins TRBV5-1 and TRBJ2-5, with TRBD2 matching 12 bases. J gave up 0 bases and V 4 bases, and 10 bases lay outside the gene matches. The CDR3 runs to 18 residues. From germline, CDR1 is SGHRS and CDR2 YFSETQ. The CDR3 DNA reads as TGCGCCAGCAGCCCCCGACTAGCGGGGGATGGGTACCAAGAGACCCAGTACTTC. It encodes CASSPRLAGDGYQETQYF.

The chain couples TRBV9 to TRBJ2-2; 10 nucleotides agree with TRBD1. Looked up from germline, CDR1 is SGDLS and CDR2 is YYNGEE. V lost 2 bases and J lost 5; bases outside the gene matches: 6. The CDR3 covers 16 residues. CDR3 sequence (DNA): TGTGCCAGCAGCGTGGCGGGACAGGGGTGGACCGGGGAGCTGTTTTTT. This encodes CASSVAGQGWTGELFF.